Listed below are T cell receptor beta chains from one sample, sequenced in a study of T-cell reconstitution after alpha-beta-depleted transplantation in children. TCRdb reprocessed the PCR reads with MiXCR, giving one entry per CDR3 protein. The sample has hundreds of thousands of distinct CDR3 sequences; 12% are singletons. The sequences come from PBMCs from the stem cell graft donor, collected from the stem cell graft. These receptors came from a human donor who donated a stem cell graft to a child with acute lymphoblastic leukemia. Each CDR3 is given without its conserved first and last residue. D genes are given only for firm matches. Part of the rows lack a size; the others show once, few, many or a class for expanded clones.

TRBV5-1	TRBJ1-1	.	many	ASSIDVRLNTEAF
TRBV20-1	TRBJ2-5	.	many	SAPLRRETQY
TRBV9	TRBJ1-1	.	many	ASSVGRLNTEAF
TRBV12-3/TRBV12-4	TRBJ2-1	TRBD1	many	ASSDRQGRDEQF
TRBV13	TRBJ2-7	.	.	ASSLYSLIKQY
TRBV20-1	TRBJ1-4	.	many	SARDGGAFNEKLF
TRBV20-1	TRBJ2-1	TRBD1	many	SAPRDRPFDEQF
TRBV29-1	TRBJ2-7	.	many	SVRDTYEQY
TRBV27	TRBJ1-1	.	many	ASSGPLNTEAF
TRBV28	TRBJ1-2	.	many	ASKGQLYGYT
TRBV6-2/TRBV6-3	TRBJ1-5	.	.	ASTGERGSSNQPQH
TRBV4-2	TRBJ2-1	TRBD2	many	ASSLRLAGGPYNEQF
TRBV18	TRBJ2-1	.	many	ASSPFGGYAGNNEQF
TRBV20-1	TRBJ2-4	.	many	SARYRNLAKNIQY
TRBV7-2	TRBJ2-2	.	many	ASSLVAVLAGELF
TRBV28	TRBJ2-7	TRBD1	many	ASRQGAFVQY
TRBV19	TRBJ1-5	.	few	ASSIGDQPQH
TRBV4-2	TRBJ1-2	.	.	ASRPGTFWGYT
TRBV3-1	TRBJ1-1	TRBD1	.	ASSQVPGQGDRTEAF
TRBV28	TRBJ2-6	.	many	ASSLFFPSGANVLT
TRBV6-6	TRBJ2-2	.	many	ASSYGNPGELF
TRBV4-2	TRBJ2-1	.	many	ASSQEVVSYNEQF
TRBV7-8	TRBJ2-7	.	many	ASSLGTRIYEQY
TRBV9	TRBJ2-3	.	many	ASSVAAREDTQY
TRBV18	TRBJ2-1	TRBD1	many	ASSPVTGGRNEQF
TRBV27	TRBJ1-5	.	many	ASSLSGAGNQPQH
TRBV3-1	TRBJ2-3	TRBD2	.	ASCQGTGGAPTDTQY
TRBV5-1	TRBJ1-4	.	many	ASSLGLQGRNEKLF
TRBV29-1	TRBJ1-2	.	many	SVEDQSFPTEGYT
TRBV12-3/TRBV12-4	TRBJ2-1	.	many	ASGGGLHGEQF
TRBV28	TRBJ2-1	.	many	ASTGASYNEQF
TRBV5-5	TRBJ1-1	.	many	ASSSVDLAT
TRBV5-6	TRBJ2-5	.	many	ASSLIGSAETQY
TRBV30	TRBJ2-3	TRBD2	many	AWSPGGVAWHADTQY
TRBV29-1	TRBJ2-2	.	many	SGRGTGELF
TRBV18	TRBJ2-4	.	many	ASSPTGLNIQY
TRBV4-1	TRBJ1-2	TRBD1	many	ASSHLGQVNYGYT
TRBV7-2	TRBJ2-7	.	.	ASSLIPTALYEEY
TRBV19	TRBJ2-4	TRBD2	.	ASSTGGLAGVKGIQY